The clone carrying this T cell receptor (beta chain) has only a few counts. Its antigen remains unidentified. V was shortened by 0 bases and J by 0 bases, with 10 bases between the two germline ends. Germline V CDR1 and CDR2: SGDLS, YYNGEE. The CDR3 is 16 residues long. Constant-segment primers were used for 5'RACE, and the resulting TCR alpha and TCR beta cDNA libraries carried sample barcodes and UMIs. TCRdb recomputed calls from the 5' RACE reads with MiXCR, one row per CDR3 protein. The sample lists hundreds of thousands of distinct CDR3 sequences, 15% to 20% occurring once. The record originates from a study of T-cell memory formation after mild COVID-19. Study-wide findings and caveats: Clones contracting across day 15 to 85 had a balanced CD4/CD8 profile; later expanding clones leaned CD4+.

The chain recombines TRBV9 with TRBJ2-1; D is unclear. Sequenced: PBMCs or a T cell subset sorted from them (not recorded which). This clonotype originated in a man between 18 and 35 years old who had mild COVID-19 (a few samples of this study predate the infection). Cell type and time point are not known. CDR3 in DNA: TGTGCCAGCAGCGTAGTAAAGCCTAGCTCCTACAATGAGCAGTTCTTC. It yields the protein CASSVVKPSSYNEQFF.